These T cell receptor beta chains were read from a single sample in a study of PD-1 blockade in classical Hodgkin lymphoma. Sequenced by immunoSEQ multiplex PCR; TCRdb stores in-frame clones only, minus some. Found here are some 25,000 clones, around nine tenths of them singletons; the top ten hold 6.5% to 7.5%. The material sequenced was CD8+ T cells from blood, taken at baseline. The receptors here all came from a human donor with classical Hodgkin lymphoma. Each CDR3 is given with its conserved first and last residue. Fields, in order: V gene, clone size, D gene, CDR3 length, J gene, CDR3 DNA, CDR3 protein. A D gene is named only where the DNA matches it firmly. Where a row states a size, it is once, few, many or the class of an expanded clone; other rows omit it.

TRBV19	.	.	14	TRBJ2-7	TGTGCCAGTAGTATAGGTTTGAGGGCCCACGAGCAGTACTTC	CASSIGLRAHEQYF
TRBV15	.	.	14	TRBJ1-5	TGTGCCACCAGCGCAGGGGACAGCAATCAGCCCCAGCATTTT	CATSAGDSNQPQHF
TRBV5-1	.	.	15	TRBJ2-7	TGCGCCAGCAGCTTGGTGAGTTACACCCCCTACGAGCAGTACTTC	CASSLVSYTPYEQYF
TRBV7-9	.	TRBD1	14	TRBJ2-6	TGTGCCAGCAGCTTCCAGACAGGGTCCAACGTCCTGACTTTC	CASSFQTGSNVLTF
TRBV19	once	.	13	TRBJ2-7	TGTGCCAGTAGTCTTGGCGTAACCTACGAGCAGTACTTC	CASSLGVTYEQYF
TRBV9	.	TRBD2	15	TRBJ2-7	TGTGCCAGCAGCGCCTGGACTAGCGGGGACTACGAGCAGTACTTC	CASSAWTSGDYEQYF
TRBV5-5	once	.	12	TRBJ1-1	TGTGCCAGCAGCTTTTGGGGAGATGAAGCTTTCTTT	CASSFWGDEAFF
TRBV2	.	TRBD1	17	TRBJ2-4	TGTGCCAGCAGGGAGACCGCCGGGACAGGAACCAAAAACATTCAGTACTTC	CASRETAGTGTKNIQYF
TRBV9	.	TRBD2	15	TRBJ2-5	TGTGCCAGCAGCGTAGACCCGCTAGCGGAGGAGACCCAGTACTTC	CASSVDPLAEETQYF
TRBV7-9	.	.	15	TRBJ1-1	TGTGCCAGCAGCTTCCCGAAGGGCCTGAACACTGAAGCTTTCTTT	CASSFPKGLNTEAFF
TRBV7-6	.	TRBD2	15	TRBJ2-7	TGTGCCAGCAGCTTAGAAGCGGGGCCCTCCTACGAGCAGTACTTC	CASSLEAGPSYEQYF
TRBV9	few	.	16	TRBJ2-7	TGTGCCAGCAGTAAATCTCCGAAGCTGGGGTCCTACGAGCAGTACTTC	CASSKSPKLGSYEQYF
TRBV7-2	.	.	13	TRBJ2-3	TGTGCCAGCAGCTTGGAGGGGGCAGATACGCAGTATTTT	CASSLEGADTQYF
TRBV19	medium-sized	.	13	TRBJ1-5	TGTGCCACCCAGTTGGGGGGCAATCAGCCCCAGCATTTT	CATQLGGNQPQHF
TRBV9	.	.	17	TRBJ2-1	TGTGCCAGCAGCCTAGTAGAGGTCTGGACAGAGTGGAATGAGCAGTTCTTC	CASSLVEVWTEWNEQFF
TRBV7-3	.	TRBD1	18	TRBJ1-1	TGTGCCAGCAGCTTAAGGCCGGGTCGGGAAGACAGGGTGGCTGAAGCTTTCTTT	CASSLRPGREDRVAEAFF
TRBV6-6	.	.	14	TRBJ1-1	TGTGCCAGCAGCCCCGGAGATAAAAACACTGAAGCTTTCTTT	CASSPGDKNTEAFF
TRBV27	.	.	15	TRBJ2-1	TGTGCCAGCACCCCAGGACAGCAGATATACAATGAGCAGTTCTTC	CASTPGQQIYNEQFF
TRBV5-1	.	TRBD1	16	TRBJ1-2	TGCGCCAGCAGCTTGCCCGGACAGGGGACTAACTATGGCTACACCTTC	CASSLPGQGTNYGYTF
TRBV9	.	.	14	TRBJ1-1	TGTGCCAGCAGCCTTTCACACGGGAACACTGAAGCTTTCTTT	CASSLSHGNTEAFF
TRBV2	few	.	13	TRBJ1-2	TGTGCCAGGAAAAGAGATGCGGGGACGGTCTACACCTTC	CARKRDAGTVYTF
TRBV6-1	.	.	13	TRBJ2-7	TGTGCCAGCAGTAGCAGCCGGGGTGGCGAGCAGTACTTC	CASSSSRGGEQYF
TRBV30	.	TRBD1	14	TRBJ1-4	TGTGCCTGGAGCGGGCCAACAGGGGACGGAAAACTGTTTTTT	CAWSGPTGDGKLFF
TRBV28	.	.	16	TRBJ1-4	TGTGCCAGCAGTTTATGGCCACAAGCAACTAATGAAAAACTGTTTTTT	CASSLWPQATNEKLFF
TRBV6-1	.	.	16	TRBJ1-4	TGTGCCAGCAGTGAATGGGACGGTGCAACTAATGAAAAACTGTTTTTT	CASSEWDGATNEKLFF
TRBV7-7	.	.	15	TRBJ2-1	TGTGCTAGCAGCTTAGGGTCCTACTCCTACAATGAGCAGTTCTTC	CASSLGSYSYNEQFF
TRBV6-6	.	TRBD2	15	TRBJ2-7	TGTGCCAGCAGTTACCGGACTAGCGGGAGTTACGAGCAGTACTTC	CASSYRTSGSYEQYF
TRBV6-5	.	.	14	TRBJ2-7	TGTGCCTCCGGGCCCCGGGACACCGCCTACGAGCAGTACTTC	CASGPRDTAYEQYF
TRBV7-9	.	.	16	TRBJ2-7	TGTGCCAGCAGCTGGGGGGGCAGAGAGAGCTCCTACGAGCAGTACTTC	CASSWGGRESSYEQYF
TRBV6-1	.	TRBD1	18	TRBJ2-2	TGTGCCAGCAGTGTCCATCCGTCGGGACAGGGGACGGCCGGGGAGCTGTTTTTT	CASSVHPSGQGTAGELFF
TRBV27	.	.	13	TRBJ2-7	TGTGCCAGCAGTTTATCACCCCGTAGAGAGCAGTACTTC	CASSLSPRREQYF
TRBV4-1	.	TRBD2	20	TRBJ2-4	TGCGCCAGCGCGGGGACTAGCGGAGCATTCCCCAGAGGAGCCAAAAACATTCAGTACTTC	CASAGTSGAFPRGAKNIQYF
TRBV25-1	.	TRBD1	14	TRBJ2-7	TGTGCCAGCAGCGCACGGGACAGGCTCTACGAGCAGTACTTC	CASSARDRLYEQYF
TRBV27	.	.	13	TRBJ1-1	TGTGCCAGCAGTTGGGGAAGGAACACTGAAGCTTTCTTT	CASSWGRNTEAFF
TRBV27	.	.	13	TRBJ1-4	TGTGCCAGCAGTTTGGGTAGGGAGGGAAAACTGTTTTTT	CASSLGREGKLFF
TRBV29-1	.	TRBD2	14	TRBJ2-7	TGCAGCGTGGGGACCGGGACTAGATTGTACGAGCAGTACTTC	CSVGTGTRLYEQYF
TRBV18	.	.	16	TRBJ1-5	TGTGCCAGCTCGCTACGGGGACACCTTAGCAATCAGCCCCAGCATTTT	CASSLRGHLSNQPQHF
TRBV28	once	.	14	TRBJ1-5	TGTGCCAGCAGTTCCGCTCAGGGGAATCAGCCCCAGCATTTT	CASSSAQGNQPQHF
TRBV4-1	.	.	13	TRBJ2-7	TGCGCCAGCAGCCCCACGGTTTCCTACGAGCAGTACTTC	CASSPTVSYEQYF